The sample holds a few counts of the clone carrying this T cell receptor beta chain. Its antigen remains unknown. The record originates from a study of CD8 T cells in ankylosing spondylitis. The study, taken as a whole, reports: Matched ankylosing spondylitis synovial fluid reportedly contained a significantly enriched population of disease-linked clones. Characteristic, it appeared, of ankylosing spondylitis blood was a TCR beta motif of several highly homologous variants. Earlier literature documents some of the motif variants in reactive arthritis synovial fluid and blood.

Each CDR3 protein gets one entry after TCRdb re-called the 5' RACE reads with MiXCR. Here the sample spans a few hundred thousand distinct CDR3 sequences, around 20% being singletons. The germline V gene encodes CDR1 MNHEY and CDR2 SMNVEV (reference sequence). This CDR3 contains 15 residues. Trimming cost V 2 bases and J 7 bases, with 15 bases left between them. V is TRBV27 and J is TRBJ2-1; tentatively, D is TRBD2 (7 bases). The sequencing sample was made of blood, either unsorted or a sorted T cell fraction (not recorded which). The source is a male donor with ankylosing spondylitis or in good health (not recorded which). The CDR3 is CASSLEGGPANEQFF. In DNA form, the CDR3 reads TGTGCCAGCAGTTTAGAGGGGGGGCCGGCAAATGAGCAGTTCTTC.